Listed below are T cell receptor beta chains from one sample, sequenced in a study of post-analysis software for immune sequencing data. TCRdb passed the PCR reads through MiXCR, listing each CDR3 protein once. The sample has roughly 650,000 distinct CDR3 sequences; around 60% are singletons. The specimen was blood. These receptor sequences come from a girl aged 2 to 9 with multiple sclerosis. Each CDR3 is given with its conserved first and last residue. D genes are given only for firm matches. The size of a clone is reported for some rows only, either as once, few or many, or as a class for expanded clones.

j_call clone_size v_call d_call cdr3_nt cdr3_aa
TRBJ2-1 few TRBV19 TRBD2 TGTGCCAGTAGCTGGACTAGCGGGAGCTCCTACAATGAGCAGTTCTTC CASSWTSGSSYNEQFF
TRBJ1-1 NA TRBV7-9 NA TGTGCCAGCAGCTTATTGGGGACGGGGCCTGAAGCTTTCTTT CASSLLGTGPEAFF
TRBJ1-2 NA TRBV4-1 TRBD1 TGCGCCAGCAGCCAACCCGGGACAGCTAACTATGGCTACACCTTC CASSQPGTANYGYTF
TRBJ2-1 NA TRBV9 NA TGTGCCAGCAGCCCCTGGCCTGGGGACAATGAGCAGTTCTTC CASSPWPGDNEQFF
TRBJ2-3 NA TRBV12-3/TRBV12-4 TRBD1 TGTGCCAGCAGCACACCGGGACAGGGGTCGGATACGCAGTATTTT CASSTPGQGSDTQYF
TRBJ2-1 NA TRBV12-3/TRBV12-4 TRBD2 TGTGCCAGCAGTTTAACTAGCGGGAGGGGGGGTGAGCAGTTCTTC CASSLTSGRGGEQFF
TRBJ2-3 NA TRBV4-1 NA TGCGCCAGCAGCCAAGGACCGACTCTGAATACGCAGTATTTT CASSQGPTLNTQYF
TRBJ2-7 NA TRBV6-2/TRBV6-3 NA TGTGCCAGCAGTGCTCTACCGGGACTCCAAAACTACGAACAGTACTTC CASSALPGLQNYEQYF
TRBJ2-7 NA TRBV28 TRBD1 TGTGCCAGCAGGTTCTTTACAGGGGGCTCCTACGAGCAGTACTTC CASRFFTGGSYEQYF
TRBJ1-5 NA TRBV7-9 NA TGTGCCAGCACCCCGGGGGGAGTAGGGAGCAATCAGCCCCAGCATTTT CASTPGGVGSNQPQHF
TRBJ1-6 NA TRBV5-1 NA TGCGCCAGCAGCTTGGAGGGGGGGGAAGCCTCACCCCTCCACTTT CASSLEGGEASPLHF
TRBJ2-3 NA TRBV20-1 NA TGCAGTGCTAATAGTGTACTGTCTAGCACAGATACGCAGTATTTT CSANSVLSSTDTQYF
TRBJ2-1 once TRBV29-1 NA TGCAGCGTCCAGAACCCCGACTCCTACAATGAGCAGTTCTTC CSVQNPDSYNEQFF
TRBJ2-1 NA TRBV9 TRBD2 TGTGCCAGCAGCGCCCACGGGGGGGCGGGGTACAATGAGCAGTTCTTC CASSAHGGAGYNEQFF
TRBJ2-3 NA TRBV3-1 NA TGTGCCAGCAGCCTCGGACAGCAGGACACAGATACGCAGTATTTT CASSLGQQDTDTQYF
TRBJ2-5 NA TRBV10-3 TRBD1 TGTGCCATCAGTGAGTCGGACAGGGCGGCAGAGACCCAGTACTTC CAISESDRAAETQYF
TRBJ2-3 NA TRBV27 NA TGTGCCAGCAGTTTAACCGGGGACATTCCCGTGGATACGCAGTATTTT CASSLTGDIPVDTQYF
TRBJ2-7 NA TRBV20-1 NA TGCAGTGCTAGGGCTGCCCCGTACGAGCAGTACTTC CSARAAPYEQYF
TRBJ1-1 NA TRBV10-2 TRBD1 TGCGCCAGCAGTGATCGGGACAGCACTGAAGCTTTCTTT CASSDRDSTEAFF
TRBJ2-7 few TRBV27 NA TGTGCCAGCAGTTTGGAGCTAGTATCCTCCGAGCAGTACTTC CASSLELVSSEQYF
TRBJ1-2 once TRBV7-2 NA TGTGCCAGCAGCTCACGACAGGTCAACGGCTACACCTTC CASSSRQVNGYTF
TRBJ2-1 NA TRBV25-1 NA TGTGCCAGCAGTGAATGGAATGAGCAGTTCTTC CASSEWNEQFF
TRBJ2-6 few TRBV7-9 NA TGTGCCAGCAGCCTCCCCGCAGGAGGGGTGGCCTCTGGGGCCAACGTCCTGACTTTC CASSLPAGGVASGANVLTF
TRBJ2-3 few TRBV24-1 NA TGTGCCACCAGTGATTTGCAGTCGGTGCAATCTAGCACAGATACGCAGTATTTT CATSDLQSVQSSTDTQYF
TRBJ2-5 few TRBV4-1 TRBD2 TGCGCCAGCAGCCCCCTAGCGGGGCGGTACCAAGAGACCCAGTACTTC CASSPLAGRYQETQYF
TRBJ1-2 NA TRBV9 NA TGTGCCAGCAGCGTAGGGTCGACAAGGGCGTTTGGTGGCTATGGCTACACCTTC CASSVGSTRAFGGYGYTF
TRBJ2-1 NA TRBV12-3/TRBV12-4 NA TGTGCCAGCAGTACCGCTTGGGATGAGCAGTTCTTC CASSTAWDEQFF
TRBJ1-5 NA TRBV10-1 NA TGCGCCAGCAGTGAGATCGATCAGCCCCAGCATTTT CASSEIDQPQHF
TRBJ2-3 NA TRBV5-1 TRBD2 TGCGCCAGCAGCTTGAGCCTAGCGGGTAACACAGATACGCAGTATTTT CASSLSLAGNTDTQYF
TRBJ2-3 NA TRBV15 TRBD1 TGTGCCACCAGCAGAGTTAAAGGACAGGGACCGTATTTT CATSRVKGQGPYF
TRBJ2-7 NA TRBV7-2 NA TGTGCCAGCAGCCCCACCGGGACTCGACCCTCCTACGAGCAGTACTTC CASSPTGTRPSYEQYF
TRBJ2-2 NA TRBV7-2 NA TGTGCCAGTAGCTTAGAGGCGACGAACACCGGGGAGCTGTTTTTT CASSLEATNTGELFF
TRBJ2-5 few TRBV6-2/TRBV6-3 NA TGTGCCAGCAGTTATCGCCCCCCGGGAGAGACCCAGTACTTC CASSYRPPGETQYF
TRBJ2-5 once TRBV25-1 NA TGTGCCAGCAGTGGCGGGATGGGGGGCTGGGAGACCCAGTACTTC CASSGGMGGWETQYF
TRBJ2-5 few TRBV4-1 NA TGCGCCAGCAGCCAATCCGTATATTGGGACTACCAAGAGACCCAGTACTTC CASSQSVYWDYQETQYF
TRBJ2-7 few TRBV7-2 NA TGTGCCAGCAGCTTGGCCGGGGGTCCCGGGGAGCAGTACTTC CASSLAGGPGEQYF
TRBJ2-1 NA TRBV11-2 TRBD2 TGTGCCAGCAGCTTCGGACTAGCGGGGGGGGCTACCTACAATGAGCAGTTCTTC CASSFGLAGGATYNEQFF